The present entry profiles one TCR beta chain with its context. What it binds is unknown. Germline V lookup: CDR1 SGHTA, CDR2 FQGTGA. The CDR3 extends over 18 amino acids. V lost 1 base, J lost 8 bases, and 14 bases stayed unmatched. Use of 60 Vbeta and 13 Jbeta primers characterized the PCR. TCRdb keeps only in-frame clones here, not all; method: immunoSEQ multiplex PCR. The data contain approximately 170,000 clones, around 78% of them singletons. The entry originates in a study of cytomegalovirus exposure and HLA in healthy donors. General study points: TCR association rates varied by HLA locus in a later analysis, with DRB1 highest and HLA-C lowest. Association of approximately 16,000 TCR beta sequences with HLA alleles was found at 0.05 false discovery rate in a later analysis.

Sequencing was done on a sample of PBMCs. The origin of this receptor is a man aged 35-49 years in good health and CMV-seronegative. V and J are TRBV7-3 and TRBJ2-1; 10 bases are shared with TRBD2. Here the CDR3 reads CASSLKPSLAGARHEQFF. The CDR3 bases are TGTGCCAGCAGCTTAAAACCCTCCCTAGCGGGAGCTCGGCATGAGCAGTTCTTC.